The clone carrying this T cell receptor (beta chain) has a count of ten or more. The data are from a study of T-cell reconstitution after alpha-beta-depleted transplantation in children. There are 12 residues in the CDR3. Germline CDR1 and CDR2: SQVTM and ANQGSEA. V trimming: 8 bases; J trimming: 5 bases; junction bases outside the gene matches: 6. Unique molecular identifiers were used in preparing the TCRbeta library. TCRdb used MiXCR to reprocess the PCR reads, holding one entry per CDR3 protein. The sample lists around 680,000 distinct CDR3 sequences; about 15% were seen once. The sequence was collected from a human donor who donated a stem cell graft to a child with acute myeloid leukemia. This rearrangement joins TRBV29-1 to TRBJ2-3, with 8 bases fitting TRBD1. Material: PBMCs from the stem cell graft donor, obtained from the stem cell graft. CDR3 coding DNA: TGCAGCCACGGACAGGGTGTAGATACGCAGTATTTT. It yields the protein CSHGQGVDTQYF.